The 26 T cell receptor beta chains in this list originate from one sample, sequenced in a study of beta chain features in type 1 diabetes. Study outcomes and limitations: Moderate yet significant TCRB CDR3 shortening was seen in Type 1 diabetes patients in all four CD4+ subsets.

The investigators reverse transcribed all of the isolated RNA, so they sequenced expressed TCRB transcripts. TCRdb's copy holds only in-frame clones and misses some; the assay was immunoSEQ multiplex PCR. The data hold around 260,000 clones, with over 20% observed a single time. For these receptors, no antigen is known. Sequences were obtained from naive CD4+ T cells from blood. Every receptor here comes from a woman in her thirties or forties with type 1 diabetes.

V and J are TRBV5-1 and TRBJ2-5; D perhaps matches TRBD2 (6 bases). Trimming pared 6 bases from V and 4 bases from J, leaving 19 bases between. The CDR3 spans 15 residues. The germline V gene has CDR1 SGHRS and CDR2 YFSETQ. CDR3: CASTPGGGFSETQYF. CDR3 in DNA: TGCGCCAGCACCCCCGGGGGTGGGTTTTCAGAGACCCAGTACTTC.

This chain links TRBV28 with TRBJ2-7; TRBD1 aligns across 7 bases. Trimming took 5 bases from V and 4 from J; bases not matched to a gene: 11. Germline values: CDR1 MDHEN, CDR2 SYDVKM. This CDR3 contains 15 residues. In DNA form, the CDR3 reads TGTGCCAGCAGTAGGGACAGCGGATCCTTATACGAGCAGTACTTC. Amino acid sequence: CASSRDSGSLYEQYF.

This chain joins TRBV10-3 and TRBJ2-5; D is unresolved. The CDR3 totals 12 residues. The ends were cut back, 10 bases at V and 3 bases at J, with 12 bases in the middle. Per germline, CDR1 ENHRY and CDR2 SYGVKD. For the CDR3, the DNA is TGTGCCACGCAGGCCGGCGAAGAGACCCAGTACTTC. Translation gives CATQAGEETQYF.

This clone came up a few times. The V call is TRBV9, the J call TRBJ2-5; the D is unclear. The CDR3 totals 13 residues. V lost 0 bases to trimming and J lost 2 bases, with 5 bases between them. In germline, CDR1 is SGDLS, CDR2 YYNGEE. The DNA for the CDR3 is TGTGCCAGCAGCGTAGCACTGCAAGAGACCCAGTACTTC. Encoded protein: CASSVALQETQYF.

V and J are TRBV6-6 and TRBJ1-1; no firm D call. Trimming removed 6 bases from V and 5 bases from J, with 13 bases in between. CDR3 length: 13 amino acids. In germline, CDR1 is MNHNY, CDR2 SVGAGI (reference sequence). The CDR3 nucleotides are TGTGCCAGCAGCCTATACATCAGGACTGAAGCTTTCTTT. Its translation is CASSLYIRTEAFF.

This clone has more than one count but fewer than ten. The chain has TRBV27 and TRBJ2-7, with TRBD2 matching 9 bases. The CDR3 extends over 15 amino acids. Germline V gives CDR1 MNHEY, CDR2 SMNVEV (reference sequence). V lost 5 bases, J lost 2 bases, and 7 bases stayed unmatched. The CDR3 sequence: CASSTGLAQTYEQYF. In nucleotides, the CDR3 is TGTGCCAGCAGTACAGGACTAGCGCAAACCTACGAGCAGTACTTC.

The table lists this clone with a few counts. The chain joins TRBV9 to TRBJ2-2, with D unresolved. There are 14 residues in the CDR3. Germline V gives CDR1 SGDLS, CDR2 YYNGEE. Trimming pared 0 bases from V and 6 bases from J, leaving 9 bases between. CDR3 sequence: CASSVGPLPGELFF. The CDR3 nucleotides read TGTGCCAGCAGCGTAGGGCCCCTCCCCGGGGAGCTGTTTTTT.

The chain links TRBV7-2 to TRBJ1-6; D unclear. The V gene's germline CDR1 is SGHTA and CDR2 FQGNSA. The CDR3 has 13 amino acids. Trimming stripped 3 bases from V and 6 bases from J, with 6 bases between. This CDR3 reads CASSFRLNSPLHF. CDR3 nucleotides: TGTGCCAGCAGCTTCAGACTTAATTCACCCCTCCACTTT.

This clone occurred a few times. The rearrangement uses TRBV7-2 and TRBJ2-3; TRBD1 matches 7 bases. The CDR3 length is 15 residues. CDR1 is SGHTA and CDR2 is FQGNSA in the germline V gene. V gave up 0 bases and J gave up 5 bases; unmatched junction bases: 5. CDR3 DNA sequence: TGTGCCAGCAGCTTAGCTCGACAGGGTATAGATACGCAGTATTTT. Residues: CASSLARQGIDTQYF.

This clone came up a few times. This chain connects TRBV15 to TRBJ2-2, with TRBD2 identical over 11 bases. The V gene's germline CDR1 is LNHNV and CDR2 YYDKDF (reference sequence). This CDR3 is built from 17 residues. V gave up 3 bases and J gave up 6 bases; unmatched junction bases: 9. The DNA for the CDR3 is TGTGCCACCAGCAGGCAAACTAGCGGGAGATTTCCCGGGGAGCTGTTTTTT. Protein product: CATSRQTSGRFPGELFF.

V is TRBV7-6 and J is TRBJ2-7, with D unresolved. Germline V gene sequence: CDR1 SGHVS, CDR2 FNYEAQ. The CDR3 has 14 amino acids. V lost 1 base and J 0 bases, leaving 7 bases between the germline ends. The CDR3 reads CASSLVGSSYEQYF. The CDR3 coding sequence is TGTGCCAGCAGCTTAGTGGGCAGCTCCTACGAGCAGTACTTC. Supplemented by reference TRBV7-6 and TRBJ2-7, the full variable domain reads GAGVSQSPRYKVTKRGQDVALRCDPISGHVSLYWYRQALGQGPEFLTYFNYEAQQDKSGLPNDRFSAERPEGSISTLTIQRTEQRDSAMYRCASSLVGSSYEQYFGPGTRLTVT.

CDR3: CASSERQGGPYEQYF. In DNA, the CDR3 is TGTGCCAGCAGTGAACGGCAGGGGGGCCCCTACGAGCAGTACTTC. The V and J genes are TRBV2 and TRBJ2-7; TRBD1 is a possible D gene (7 bases). The germline V and J ends were trimmed by 2 bases and 2 bases, with 13 bases remaining between them. Germline values: CDR1 SNHLY, CDR2 FYNNEI. The length of the CDR3 is 15 residues.

This clone was seen a few times. V is TRBV27 and J is TRBJ2-7; tentatively, D is TRBD2 (5 bases). The CDR3 extends over 14 amino acids. Trimming cost V 7 bases and J 0 bases, with 13 bases left between them. Germline loops: CDR1 MNHEY, CDR2 SMNVEV (reference sequence). As DNA, the CDR3 is TGTGCCAGCACCTTGGAACGGGGCTCCTACGAGCAGTACTTC. Protein product: CASTLERGSYEQYF.

On this clone itself: The same CDR3 arises from other DNA sequences in this sample as well. This chain links TRBV5-1 with TRBJ2-1; 7 nucleotides match TRBD1. The CDR3 covers 15 residues. Germline assignment: CDR1 SGHRS and CDR2 YFSETQ. Losses at the gene ends were 0 bases for V and 2 bases for J; bases not matched to a gene: 2. The CDR3 loop reads CASSLGQGAYNEQFF. Written as DNA, the CDR3 is TGCGCCAGCAGCTTGGGGCAGGGGGCCTACAATGAGCAGTTCTTC.

This clone was counted between two and nine times. The chain is built from TRBV4-1 and TRBJ1-5; tentatively, D is TRBD1 (5 bases). The CDR3 covers 18 residues. Per the germline V gene, CDR1 is MGHRA and CDR2 is YSYEKL. V was trimmed by 2 bases and J by 0 bases, leaving 17 bases between them. The CDR3 DNA follows: TGCGCCAGCAGCCAAAGCCCCCTAGAAGGGGTTAGCAATCAGCCCCAGCATTTT. Its protein product is CASSQSPLEGVSNQPQHF.

This clone has just a few counts. The chain is built from TRBV5-6 and TRBJ2-7, with a possible D match to TRBD1 (6 bases). Germline lookup yields CDR1 SGHDT and CDR2 YYEEEE. V dropped 7 bases and J dropped 1 base, with 9 bases sitting between them. The CDR3 totals 12 residues. The CDR3 loop is CASRGGSYEQYF. In DNA form, the CDR3 reads TGTGCCAGCCGAGGGGGATCCTACGAGCAGTACTTC.

V usage is TRBV20-1 and J usage is TRBJ2-1; a possible D gene is TRBD2 (5 bases). The germline gives CDR1 DFQATT, CDR2 SNEGSKA (reference sequence). The CDR3 runs to 11 residues. The V end lost 5 bases, the J end lost 10 bases, and 12 bases lay between the germline ends. CDR3 coding DNA: TGCAGTGCTCCCAAGAGGGAGGAGCAGTTCTTC. Its translation is CSAPKREEQFF.

The sample holds a few counts of this clone. V usage is TRBV7-3 and J usage is TRBJ2-5; D is ambiguous. V lost 3 bases, J lost 5 bases, and 10 bases lay in between. This CDR3 contains 13 residues. Germline loops: CDR1 SGHTA, CDR2 FQGTGA. CDR3: CASSLGRRETQYF. The CDR3, as DNA: TGTGCCAGCAGCTTGGGCCGTCGGGAGACCCAGTACTTC.

There are a few counts of this clone. The chain has TRBV25-1 and TRBJ2-3; D is uncertain. In germline, CDR1 is MGHDK, CDR2 SYGVNS. The germline V and J ends were trimmed by 2 bases and 9 bases, with 12 bases remaining between them. There are 13 residues in the CDR3. The chain's CDR3 is CASSEDGDLTQYF. The CDR3 nucleotides read TGTGCCAGCAGTGAAGACGGAGACTTGACGCAGTATTTT.

The sample holds a few counts of this clone. The same CDR3 also results from other DNA sequences found in this sample. The rearrangement joins TRBV7-3 to TRBJ1-6; D possibly corresponds to TRBD1 (5 bases). CDR3 length: 14 residues. Germline V lookup: CDR1 SGHTA, CDR2 FQGTGA. Trimming removed 2 bases at V and 7 bases at J, with 9 bases between. The CDR3 DNA reads TGTGCCAGCAGCTTAGGCACAGGAAATTCACCCCTCCACTTT. Translating it yields CASSLGTGNSPLHF.

This chain joins TRBV5-1 and TRBJ2-1; tentative D call: TRBD1 (6 bases). V lost 4 bases and J 4 bases, leaving 21 bases between the germline ends. Germline assignment: CDR1 SGHRS and CDR2 YFSETQ. The CDR3 consists of 17 residues. CDR3 protein: CASSPGQASLSYNEQFF. The CDR3 DNA sequence: TGCGCCAGCAGCCCGGGACAAGCAAGTTTATCGTACAATGAGCAGTTCTTC. Full variable domain (outside the CDR3, taken from reference TRBV5-1 and TRBJ2-1): KAGVTQTPRYLIKTRGQQVTLSCSPISGHRSVSWYQQTPGQGLQFLFEYFSETQRNKGNFPGRFSGRQFSNSRSEMNVSTLELGDSALYLCASSPGQASLSYNEQFFGPGTRLTVL.

The gene calls are TRBV5-4 and TRBJ2-5, with D maybe TRBD1 (5 bases). The germline V and J ends were trimmed by 6 bases and 2 bases, with 14 bases remaining between them. CDR1 and CDR2 (germline): SGHNT, YYREEE (reference sequence). The CDR3 totals 14 residues. The CDR3 DNA follows: TGTGCCAGCAAAGACCCAGGGATTCAAGAGACCCAGTACTTC. It specifies CASKDPGIQETQYF. Complete variable domain (other parts from reference TRBV5-4 and TRBJ2-5): ETGVTQSPTHLIKTRGQQVTLRCSSQSGHNTVSWYQQALGQGPQFIFQYYREEENGRGNFPPRFSGLQFPNYSSELNVNALELDDSALYLCASKDPGIQETQYFGPGTRLLVL.

V and J are TRBV4-3 and TRBJ2-1; tentatively, D is TRBD2 (5 bases). Germline V CDR1 and CDR2: LGHNA, YSLEER. This CDR3 region has 12 residues. V lost 4 bases to trimming and J lost 8 bases, with 9 bases between them. The CDR3 is CASSRDSDEQFF. As DNA, the CDR3 is TGCGCCAGCAGCCGGGATAGCGATGAGCAGTTCTTC.

This clone appeared a few times. The J gene is TRBJ1-6, the V gene TRBV6-1; D perhaps matches TRBD1 (6 bases). The V gene's germline CDR1 is MNHNS and CDR2 SASEGT. The CDR3 spans 12 residues. V was cut by 4 bases and J by 12 bases, with 10 bases left in between. CDR3 nucleotides: TGTGCCAGCAGTGGGGTACAGGGACCCCTCCACTTT. Encoded protein: CASSGVQGPLHF.

The chain links TRBV7-2 to TRBJ2-7; TRBD1 matches 12 bases. With 3 bases clipped from V and 7 bases from J, the junction kept 10 bases outside the gene matches. Germline-derived CDR1 and CDR2 are SGHTA and FQGNSA. The CDR3 is 16 amino acids. The CDR3 DNA reads as TGTGCCAGCAGCTTTAATCAGGGACAGGGGGCGTGGGAGCAGTACTTC. Translating it yields CASSFNQGQGAWEQYF.

J is TRBJ2-7 and V is TRBV29-1; 9 bases match TRBD1. CDR3 length equals 14 residues. In germline, CDR1 is SQVTM, CDR2 ANQGSEA. Trimming at V came to 6 bases and at J to 2 bases, leaving 8 bases not matched to a gene. The CDR3: CSVRIYRGPYEQYF. For the CDR3, the DNA is TGCAGCGTCCGCATTTACAGGGGGCCCTACGAGCAGTACTTC.